A single sample is the source of the 6 T cell receptor beta chains below, sequenced in a study of blood T cell repertoires in COVID-19. The protocol was immunoSEQ multiplex PCR, while the TCRdb copy is restricted to in-frame clones and leaves out a portion. The top ten clones hold around 12% of a sample with approximately 200,000 clones, around 79% of them seen once. Sequenced sample: peripheral blood. Source of these receptors: a woman in her 50s with acute or convalescent COVID-19.

J is TRBJ1-3 and V is TRBV5-1; a weak D match, TRBD1 (6 bases). Per germline, CDR1 SGHRS and CDR2 YFSETQ. This CDR3 is built from 14 residues. The ends were cut back, 4 bases at V and 0 bases at J, with 8 bases in the middle. In DNA, the CDR3 is TGCGCCAGCAGCCCAGGGGACTCTGGAAACACCATATATTTT. This codes for CASSPGDSGNTIYF.

V and J are TRBV5-1 and TRBJ2-1; D is undetermined. Germline V gene sequence: CDR1 SGHRS, CDR2 YFSETQ. The V and J ends lost 2 bases and 4 bases respectively, with 10 bases between them. The CDR3 sequence is 14 residues long. The CDR3 nucleotides are TGCGCCAGCAGCTTTACAGTCCTATACAATGAGCAGTTCTTC. It encodes CASSFTVLYNEQFF.

Only one count was recorded for this clone. The J gene is TRBJ2-1, the V gene TRBV5-1; a possible D gene is TRBD2 (7 bases). Germline V gives CDR1 SGHRS, CDR2 YFSETQ. The CDR3 runs 15 residues. Trimming stripped 7 bases from V and 2 bases from J, with 16 bases between. The CDR3 bases are TGCGCCAGCCAGAAGGGAGGGGGAGCCTACAATGAGCAGTTCTTC. It yields the protein CASQKGGGAYNEQFF. The entire variable domain, with the rest obtained from reference TRBV5-1 and TRBJ2-1, is as follows: KAGVTQTPRYLIKTRGQQVTLSCSPISGHRSVSWYQQTPGQGLQFLFEYFSETQRNKGNFPGRFSGRQFSNSRSEMNVSTLELGDSALYLCASQKGGGAYNEQFFGPGTRLTVL.

The chain joins TRBV19 to TRBJ2-1; 11 positions match TRBD2. The germline V gene has CDR1 LNHDA and CDR2 SQIVND (reference sequence). This CDR3 has 15 residues. V lost 5 bases, J lost 6 bases, and 6 bases stayed unmatched. Here the CDR3 DNA reads TGTGCCAGTAGTCGGACTAGCGGGTCCCTCAATGAGCAGTTCTTC. It translates to CASSRTSGSLNEQFF.

V and J are TRBV6-6 and TRBJ2-7, with D perhaps TRBD2 (6 bases). Germline CDR1 is MNHNY and CDR2 is SVGAGI (reference sequence). V was clipped by 5 bases and J by 2 bases, with 25 bases between them. This CDR3 has 18 amino acids. CDR3 nucleotides: TGTGCCAGCAGTCATAAACCGCCCCGGGCGGGAAATCCCTACGAGCAGTACTTC. It encodes CASSHKPPRAGNPYEQYF.

This clone was seen a handful of times. The rearrangement links TRBV30 to TRBJ1-6; 9 bases fit TRBD1. The CDR3 spans 16 residues. CDR1 is GTSNPN, CDR2 SVGIG, per germline (reference sequence). Trimming cost V 1 base and J 7 bases; bases outside gene matches: 8. CDR3 in DNA: TGTGCCTGGAGTGCGGGACAGGGTGTGGGAAATTCACCCCTCCACTTT. Translating it yields CAWSAGQGVGNSPLHF.